Below, one T cell receptor (beta chain) is given with its context. The data belong to a study of control samples from healthy donors and cancer patients. The V and J ends lost 4 bases and 9 bases respectively, with 5 bases between them. CDR3 length: 9 residues. Germline values: CDR1 DFQATT, CDR2 SNEGSKA (reference sequence). Libraries were prepared by immunoSEQ multiplex PCR; TCRdb keeps only in-frame clonotypes and omits some of them. The sample consists of about 160,000 clones, about 95% of them appearing once. This rearrangement joins TRBV20-1 to TRBJ2-3, with D unresolved. Specimen: PBMCs. The receptor was derived from a man aged 55 to 70 with colorectal cancer. CDR3 sequence (DNA): TGCAGTGCTAATCGAACGCAGTATTTT. Translated, it gives CSANRTQYF.